What follows describes a single TCR beta chain. What it binds is unknown. This was a survey-level run. Sequencing was performed with immunoSEQ multiplex PCR; in TCRdb, only in-frame clones are kept and a portion is missing. The profile shows about 31,000 clones, roughly 89% of them singletons. The CDR3 extends over 14 amino acids. The germline gives CDR1 LNHDA, CDR2 SQIVND (reference sequence). J lost 2 bases, V lost 10 bases, and 6 bases had no gene match. Control samples were healthy donors' buffy coats. The record originates from a study of STAT5B mutations in CD4+ large granular lymphocyte leukemia. Study-wide points: No patients shared main leukemic clonotypes, though approximately 26% appeared at low frequency elsewhere. Top patient clones used TRBV06 genes more often: 8/27 versus 2/35 in controls.

Input material: CD4+ T cells from blood buffy coats. The sequence derives from a human donor in good health. The rearrangement uses TRBV19 and TRBJ2-1, with 9 bases lining up with TRBD2. The CDR3 loop is CATRAGGAYNEQFF. In DNA, the CDR3 is TGTGCCACCCGAGCGGGAGGAGCCTACAATGAGCAGTTCTTC.